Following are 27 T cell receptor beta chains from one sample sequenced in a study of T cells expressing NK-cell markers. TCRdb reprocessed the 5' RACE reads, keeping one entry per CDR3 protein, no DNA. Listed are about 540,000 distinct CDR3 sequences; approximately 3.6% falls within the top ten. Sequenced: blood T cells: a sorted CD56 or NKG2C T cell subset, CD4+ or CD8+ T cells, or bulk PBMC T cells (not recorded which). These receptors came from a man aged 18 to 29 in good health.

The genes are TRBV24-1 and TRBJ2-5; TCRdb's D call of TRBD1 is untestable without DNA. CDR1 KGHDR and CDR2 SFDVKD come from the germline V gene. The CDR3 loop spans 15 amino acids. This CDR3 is CATSEPGTKQETQYF.

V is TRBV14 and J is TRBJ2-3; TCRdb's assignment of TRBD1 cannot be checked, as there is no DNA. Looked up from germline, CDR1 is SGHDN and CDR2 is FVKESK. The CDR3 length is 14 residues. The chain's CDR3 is CASSLQTPRDTQYF.

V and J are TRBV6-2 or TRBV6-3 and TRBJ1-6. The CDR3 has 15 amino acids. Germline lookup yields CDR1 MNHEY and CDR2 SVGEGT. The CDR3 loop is CASRGPSSYNSPLHF.

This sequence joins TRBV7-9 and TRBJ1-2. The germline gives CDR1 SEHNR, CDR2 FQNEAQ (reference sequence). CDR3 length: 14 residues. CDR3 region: CASSLSWERYGYTF.

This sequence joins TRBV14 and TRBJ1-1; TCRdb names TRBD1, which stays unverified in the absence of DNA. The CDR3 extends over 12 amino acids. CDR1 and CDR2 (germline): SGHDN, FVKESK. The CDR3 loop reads CASTAAGAEAFF.

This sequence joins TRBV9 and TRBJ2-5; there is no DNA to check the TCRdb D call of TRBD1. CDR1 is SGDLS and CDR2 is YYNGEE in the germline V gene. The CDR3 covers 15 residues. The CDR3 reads CASSVGQMVQETQYF.

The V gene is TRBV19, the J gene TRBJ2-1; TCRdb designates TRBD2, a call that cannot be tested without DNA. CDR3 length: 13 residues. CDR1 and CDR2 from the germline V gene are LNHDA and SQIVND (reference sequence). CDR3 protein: CASTSSGYNEQFF.

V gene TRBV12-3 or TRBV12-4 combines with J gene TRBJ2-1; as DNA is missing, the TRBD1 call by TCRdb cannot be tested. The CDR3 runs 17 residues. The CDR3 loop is CASSLTQGQGTYNEQFF.

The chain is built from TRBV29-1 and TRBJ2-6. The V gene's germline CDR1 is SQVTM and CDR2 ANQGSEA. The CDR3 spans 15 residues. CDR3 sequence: CSVVFSRFGANVLTF.

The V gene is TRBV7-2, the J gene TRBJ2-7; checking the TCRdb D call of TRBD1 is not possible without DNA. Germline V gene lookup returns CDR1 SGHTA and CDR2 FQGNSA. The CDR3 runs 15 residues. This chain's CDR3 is CASSFGGRGDYEQYF.

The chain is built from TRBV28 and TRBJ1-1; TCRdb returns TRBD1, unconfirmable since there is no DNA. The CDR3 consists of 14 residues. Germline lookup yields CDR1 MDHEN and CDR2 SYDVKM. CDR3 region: CASRFTGDNTEAFF.

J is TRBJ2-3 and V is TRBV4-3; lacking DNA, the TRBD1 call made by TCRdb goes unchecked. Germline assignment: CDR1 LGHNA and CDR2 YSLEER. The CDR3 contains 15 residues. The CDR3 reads CASSQGGTSTDTQYF.

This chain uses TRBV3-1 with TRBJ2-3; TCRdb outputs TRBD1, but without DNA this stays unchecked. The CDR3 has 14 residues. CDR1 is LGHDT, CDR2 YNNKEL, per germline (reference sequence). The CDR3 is CASSDRDGTDTQYF.

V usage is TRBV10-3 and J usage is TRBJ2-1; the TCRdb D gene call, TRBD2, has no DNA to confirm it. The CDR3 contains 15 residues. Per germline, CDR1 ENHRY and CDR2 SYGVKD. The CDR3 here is CAISRASGSGDEQFF.

The CDR3 sequence: CATSDPTGYLINEQFF. The chain carries TRBV24-1 and TRBJ2-1. The CDR3 is 16 residues long. CDR1 and CDR2 (germline): KGHDR, SFDVKD.

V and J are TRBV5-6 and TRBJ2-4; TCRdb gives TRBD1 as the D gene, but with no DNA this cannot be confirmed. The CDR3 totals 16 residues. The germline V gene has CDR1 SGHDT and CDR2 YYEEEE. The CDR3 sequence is CASSNRGLYAKNIQYF. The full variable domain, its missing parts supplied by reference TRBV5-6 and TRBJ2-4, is DAGVTQSPTHLIKTRGQQVTLRCSPKSGHDTVSWYQQALGQGPQFIFQYYEEEERQRGNFPDRFSGHQFPNYSSELNVNALLLGDSALYLCASSNRGLYAKNIQYFGAGTRLSVL.

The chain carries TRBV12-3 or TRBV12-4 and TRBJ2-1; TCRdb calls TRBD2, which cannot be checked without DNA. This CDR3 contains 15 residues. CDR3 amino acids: CASTLASGRVVEQFF.

The chain's CDR3 is CSVGPGTGETQYF. The V gene is TRBV29-1, the J gene TRBJ2-5; lacking DNA, the TRBD1 call made by TCRdb goes unchecked. Germline values: CDR1 SQVTM, CDR2 ANQGSEA. The length of the CDR3 is 13 residues.

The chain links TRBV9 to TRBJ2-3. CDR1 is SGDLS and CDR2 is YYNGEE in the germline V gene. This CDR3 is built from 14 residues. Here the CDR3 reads CASSDKKGTDTQYF.

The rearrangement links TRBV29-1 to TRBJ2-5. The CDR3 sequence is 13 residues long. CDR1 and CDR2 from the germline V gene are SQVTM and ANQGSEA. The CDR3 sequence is CSVVGVDWETQYF.

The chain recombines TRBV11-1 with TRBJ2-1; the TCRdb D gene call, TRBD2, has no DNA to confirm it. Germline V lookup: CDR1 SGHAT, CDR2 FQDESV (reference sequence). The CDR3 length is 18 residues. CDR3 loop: CASSLDVGSSSSYNEQFF. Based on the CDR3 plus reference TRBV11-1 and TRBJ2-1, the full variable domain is EAEVAQSPRYKITEKSQAVAFWCDPISGHATLYWYRQILGQGPELLVQFQDESVVDDSQLPKDRFSAERLKGVDSTLKIQPAELGDSAMYLCASSLDVGSSSSYNEQFFGPGTRLTVL.

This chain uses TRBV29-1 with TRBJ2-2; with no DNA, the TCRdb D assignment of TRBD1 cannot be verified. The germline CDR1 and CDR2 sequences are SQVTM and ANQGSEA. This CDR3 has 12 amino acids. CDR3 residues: CTLGVATGELFF.

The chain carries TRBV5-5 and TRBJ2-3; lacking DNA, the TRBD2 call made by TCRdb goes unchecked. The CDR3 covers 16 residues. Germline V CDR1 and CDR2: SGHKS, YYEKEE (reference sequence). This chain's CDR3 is CASSRPGLADTDTQYF. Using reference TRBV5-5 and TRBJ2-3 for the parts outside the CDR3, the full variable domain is DAGVTQSPTHLIKTRGQQVTLRCSPISGHKSVSWYQQVLGQGPQFIFQYYEKEERGRGNFPDRFSARQFPNYSSELNVNALLLGDSALYLCASSRPGLADTDTQYFGPGTRLTVL.

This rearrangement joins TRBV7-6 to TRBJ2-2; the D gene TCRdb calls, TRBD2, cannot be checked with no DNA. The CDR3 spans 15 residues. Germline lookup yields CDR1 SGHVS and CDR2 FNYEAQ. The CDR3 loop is CASSFQGRAAGELFF.

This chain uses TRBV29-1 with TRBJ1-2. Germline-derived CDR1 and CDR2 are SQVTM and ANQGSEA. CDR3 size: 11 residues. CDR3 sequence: CSVELNRGYTF.

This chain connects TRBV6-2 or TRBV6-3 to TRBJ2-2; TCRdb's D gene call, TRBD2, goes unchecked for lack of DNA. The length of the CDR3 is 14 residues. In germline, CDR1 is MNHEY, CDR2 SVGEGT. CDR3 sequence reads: CASRGLAGIGELFF.

The CDR3 sequence: CASSEILSGQTYEQYF. This chain links TRBV6-1 with TRBJ2-7; TCRdb gives TRBD1 as the D gene, but with no DNA this cannot be confirmed. The CDR3 extends over 16 amino acids. Germline values: CDR1 MNHNS, CDR2 SASEGT.